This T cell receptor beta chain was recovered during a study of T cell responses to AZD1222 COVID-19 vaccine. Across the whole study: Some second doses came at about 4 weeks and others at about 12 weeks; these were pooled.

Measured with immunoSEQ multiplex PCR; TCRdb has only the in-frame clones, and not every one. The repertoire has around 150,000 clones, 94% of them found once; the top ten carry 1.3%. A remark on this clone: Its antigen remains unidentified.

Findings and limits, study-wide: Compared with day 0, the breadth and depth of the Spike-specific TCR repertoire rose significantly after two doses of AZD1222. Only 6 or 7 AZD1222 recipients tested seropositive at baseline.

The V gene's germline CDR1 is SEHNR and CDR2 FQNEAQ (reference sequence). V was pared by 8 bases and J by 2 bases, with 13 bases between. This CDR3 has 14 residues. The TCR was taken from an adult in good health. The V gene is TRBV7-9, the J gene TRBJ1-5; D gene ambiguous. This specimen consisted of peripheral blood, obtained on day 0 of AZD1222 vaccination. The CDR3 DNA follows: TGTGCCAGCGACCATAGTTTTGGCAATCAGCCCCAGCATTTT. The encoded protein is CASDHSFGNQPQHF.